These T cell receptor beta chains were read from a single sample in a study of T cell responses to AZD1222 COVID-19 vaccine. Data came from immunoSEQ multiplex PCR; TCRdb stores just in-frame clones and leaves some out. The data contain approximately 150,000 clones, approximately 90% of them seen just once; the ten biggest clones take up about 1.5%. This sample comprised peripheral blood, obtained on day 0 of AZD1222 vaccination. The receptor source for this set is an adult in good health. CDR3s include the opening cysteine and the closing phenylalanine or tryptophan. A D gene is named only where the DNA matches it firmly. Rows give clone size only sometimes, using once, few, many, or a class for an expanded clone.

d_call	v_call	clone_size	j_call	cdr3_aa	cdr3_nt
TRBD1	TRBV5-8	-	TRBJ1-5	CASSLGQGARWGNQPQHF	TGTGCCAGCAGCCTAGGACAGGGGGCTCGTTGGGGCAATCAGCCCCAGCATTTT
-	TRBV4-1	-	TRBJ1-1	CASRYGEEGTEAFF	TGCGCCAGCAGATACGGGGAGGAAGGCACTGAAGCTTTCTTT
-	TRBV14	-	TRBJ2-3	CASSQLWNTQYF	TGTGCCAGCAGCCAATTGTGGAATACGCAGTATTTT
-	TRBV18	once	TRBJ1-2	CASSPQIQDYGYTF	TGTGCCAGCTCACCACAGATCCAAGACTATGGCTACACCTTC
TRBD1	TRBV5-8	-	TRBJ1-2	CASPTGGQGALRGYTF	TGTGCCAGCCCCACGGGGGGACAGGGGGCATTACGGGGCTACACCTTC
-	TRBV19	many	TRBJ1-5	CASSRGSREREPQHF	TGTGCCAGTAGCCGAGGGAGCAGGGAGCGGGAGCCCCAGCATTTT
-	TRBV7-9	-	TRBJ1-4	CASSQLSTGLGEKLFF	TGTGCCAGCAGTCAACTCTCGACGGGCCTGGGCGAAAAACTGTTTTTT
-	TRBV29-1	-	TRBJ2-7	CSVEMGGQYF	TGCAGCGTTGAGATGGGGGGGCAGTACTTC
TRBD1	TRBV5-1	-	TRBJ1-1	CASSLVAGGNTEAFF	TGCGCCAGCAGCTTGGTGGCAGGGGGTAACACTGAAGCTTTCTTT
TRBD2	TRBV5-6	-	TRBJ2-2	CASSFGSGRWPGELFF	TGTGCCAGCAGCTTCGGTAGCGGGAGGTGGCCCGGGGAGCTGTTTTTT
-	TRBV2	-	TRBJ1-5	CASKWGPNQPQHF	TGTGCCAGCAAATGGGGTCCCAATCAGCCCCAGCATTTT
TRBD1	TRBV4-2	-	TRBJ1-2	CASSQPGTGGDYGYTF	TGTGCCAGCAGCCAACCCGGGACAGGGGGCGACTATGGCTACACCTTC
-	TRBV30	once	TRBJ1-1	CAWSVGVEAFF	TGTGCCTGGAGTGTAGGGGTCGAAGCTTTCTTT
-	TRBV11-2	-	TRBJ1-2	CASSFSDTLNYGYTF	TGTGCCAGCAGCTTCTCGGACACTCTTAACTATGGCTACACCTTC
TRBD1	TRBV7-8	-	TRBJ1-2	CASSPSLQGDYGYTF	TGTGCCAGCAGCCCTTCCTTACAGGGGGACTATGGCTACACCTTC
TRBD2	TRBV27	-	TRBJ2-3	CASSFEILAGGPDTQYF	TGTGCCAGCAGTTTTGAGATACTAGCGGGAGGTCCAGATACGCAGTATTTT
-	TRBV4-1	-	TRBJ1-2	CASSQAQGGSGYTF	TGCGCCAGCAGCCAGGCACAGGGTGGCTCAGGCTACACCTTC
-	TRBV5-1	-	TRBJ1-4	CASRSEPPDEKLFF	TGCGCCAGCAGATCGGAGCCCCCCGATGAAAAACTGTTTTTT
TRBD1	TRBV28	-	TRBJ2-2	CASSLTGDTGELFF	TGTGCCAGCAGTTTGACAGGGGACACCGGGGAGCTGTTTTTT
TRBD1	TRBV3-1/TRBV3-2	once	TRBJ1-1	CASSQERDRGVRDAEAFF	TGTGCCAGCAGCCAAGAGAGGGACAGGGGGGTGAGGGACGCTGAAGCTTTCTTT
-	TRBV4-1	-	TRBJ2-3	CASSQVGTDTQYF	TGCGCCAGCAGCCAAGTAGGTACAGATACGCAGTATTTT
TRBD1	TRBV28	-	TRBJ2-7	CASRTGVIYEQYF	TGTGCCAGCAGAACAGGGGTGATCTACGAGCAGTACTTC
-	TRBV9	-	TRBJ1-2	CASSVAQGGAVRGYTF	TGTGCCAGCAGCGTGGCCCAAGGGGGGGCTGTCCGGGGCTACACCTTC
-	TRBV7-8	-	TRBJ1-1	CASSNRGNTEAFF	TGTGCCAGCAGCAACAGAGGGAACACTGAAGCTTTCTTT
-	TRBV7-9	-	TRBJ1-4	CASSLGLTGRNEKLFF	TGTGCCAGCAGCTTGGGGCTGACAGGTCGGAATGAAAAACTGTTTTTT
TRBD1	TRBV7-9	-	TRBJ2-7	CASSGPGQGYYEQYF	TGTGCCAGCAGCGGTCCGGGACAGGGGTACTACGAGCAGTACTTC
TRBD1	TRBV7-6	-	TRBJ1-1	CASSQGGSGSPEAFF	TGTGCCAGCAGCCAGGGGGGTAGTGGGAGCCCTGAAGCTTTCTTT
TRBD1	TRBV5-1	-	TRBJ1-2	CASSSIPGQGFGYTF	TGCGCCAGCAGCTCCATTCCGGGACAGGGGTTTGGCTACACCTTC
-	TRBV3-1/TRBV3-2	few	TRBJ1-5	CASSQEGVGDQPQHF	TGTGCCAGCAGCCAAGAAGGGGTAGGGGATCAGCCCCAGCATTTT
-	TRBV5-6	-	TRBJ1-5	CASSPGGVRRNQPQHF	TGTGCCAGCAGCCCTGGGGGGGTCCGGCGCAATCAGCCCCAGCATTTT
TRBD1	TRBV30	-	TRBJ1-5	CAWSVPRGQGDQPQHF	TGTGCCTGGAGTGTACCGCGAGGGCAGGGGGATCAGCCCCAGCATTTT
TRBD1	TRBV12-5	-	TRBJ2-7	CASGPDRGTYEQYF	TGTGCTAGTGGACCGGACAGGGGAACCTACGAGCAGTACTTC
-	TRBV12-3/TRBV12-4	-	TRBJ1-1	CASSWDLEAFF	TGTGCCAGCAGTTGGGATCTTGAAGCTTTCTTT
-	TRBV3-1/TRBV3-2	-	TRBJ1-2	CASKPRGRGSYGYTF	TGTGCCAGCAAACCCCGGGGGCGGGGCAGCTATGGCTACACCTTC
-	TRBV7-8	-	TRBJ2-7	CASSDYYPTTGRDEQYF	TGTGCCAGCAGCGATTACTACCCTACTACAGGGCGTGACGAGCAGTACTTC
TRBD1	TRBV6-5	-	TRBJ1-2	CASSYSGRGYYGYTF	TGTGCCAGCAGTTACTCGGGCAGGGGGTACTATGGCTACACCTTC
-	TRBV18	-	TRBJ1-6	CASSPGVSSYNSPLHF	TGTGCCAGCTCCCCAGGGGTGAGCTCCTATAATTCACCCCTCCACTTT
-	TRBV28	-	TRBJ2-7	CASSFTAYEQYF	TGTGCCAGCAGTTTCACGGCCTACGAGCAGTACTTC
TRBD1	TRBV3-1/TRBV3-2	-	TRBJ1-3	CASSQGFRGSGNTIYF	TGTGCCAGCAGCCAAGGCTTCAGGGGGTCTGGAAACACCATATATTTT
-	TRBV7-2	once	TRBJ2-1	CASSLDGVRLGNEQFF	TGTGCCAGCAGCTTAGACGGCGTTAGACTAGGTAATGAGCAGTTCTTC
-	TRBV11-2	-	TRBJ2-1	CASSLAAYEQFF	TGTGCCAGCAGCTTAGCCGCCTATGAGCAGTTCTTC
-	TRBV7-2	-	TRBJ1-5	CASSLAQTAKGQPQHF	TGTGCCAGCAGCTTAGCTCAGACGGCGAAGGGCCAGCCCCAGCATTTT
-	TRBV19	-	TRBJ1-3	CASLAGGYGNTIYF	TGTGCCAGTCTCGCCGGGGGATATGGAAACACCATATATTTT
-	TRBV3-1/TRBV3-2	-	TRBJ1-2	CASSQDGRGYTF	TGTGCCAGCAGCCAAGATGGTCGTGGCTACACCTTC
-	TRBV7-2	-	TRBJ1-2	CASSLGQILRGSYTF	TGTGCCAGCAGCTTAGGTCAGATACTTCGGGGAAGCTACACCTTC
TRBD2	TRBV6-2/TRBV6-3	-	TRBJ2-3	CASSWGPGLAGDPGF	TGTGCCAGCAGCTGGGGACCGGGACTAGCGGGAGACCCCGGTTTT
-	TRBV29-1	-	TRBJ2-1	CSVEDPSTPGSYNEQFF	TGCAGCGTTGAAGATCCGAGTACCCCCGGGTCCTACAATGAGCAGTTCTTC
-	TRBV19	-	TRBJ1-2	CASRTGTPMNYGYTF	TGTGCCAGTAGGACCGGGACACCAATGAACTATGGCTACACCTTC
-	TRBV30	-	TRBJ1-5	CAWSASTVQPQHF	TGTGCCTGGAGTGCTTCGACGGTCCAGCCCCAGCATTTT
TRBD2	TRBV28	-	TRBJ2-1	CASSPSLGLANNEQFF	TGTGCCAGCAGTCCATCTCTGGGACTAGCGAACAATGAGCAGTTCTTC
-	TRBV11-3	-	TRBJ1-1	CASSSTGSGGAFF	TGTGCCAGCAGCTCAACAGGGTCAGGCGGAGCTTTCTTT
-	TRBV6-5	-	TRBJ1-4	CASRSGTSTNEKLFF	TGTGCCAGCAGATCCGGGACTTCAACTAATGAAAAACTGTTTTTT
-	TRBV18	few	TRBJ2-7	CASSPGAQGNEQYF	TGTGCCAGCTCACCGGGGGCTCAGGGTAACGAGCAGTACTTC
-	TRBV2	-	TRBJ2-7	CASSESIGRGYEQYF	TGTGCCAGCAGTGAATCGATAGGCAGGGGCTACGAGCAGTACTTC
TRBD1	TRBV3-1/TRBV3-2	-	TRBJ1-4	CASSQERAQEDRAASSTNEKLFF	TGTGCCAGCAGCCAAGAAAGGGCTCAAGAGGACAGGGCCGCTTCCTCCACTAATGAAAAACTGTTTTTT
-	TRBV28	-	TRBJ2-1	CASSLLGTQSGDEQFF	TGTGCCAGCAGTTTATTGGGGACCCAATCGGGGGATGAGCAGTTCTTC
-	TRBV9	-	TRBJ1-3	CASSVDSGISGNTIYF	TGTGCCAGCAGCGTGGATTCGGGGATCTCTGGAAACACCATATATTTT
-	TRBV12-1	-	TRBJ1-1	CASSWTEGMNTEAFF	TGTGCCAGCAGCTGGACAGAGGGAATGAACACTGAAGCTTTCTTT
TRBD1	TRBV7-9	-	TRBJ1-1	CASSRKIGQGDPEAFF	TGTGCCAGCAGCCGAAAGATCGGACAGGGGGACCCTGAAGCTTTCTTT
-	TRBV5-8	-	TRBJ1-4	CASSSGAHITTNEKLFF	TGTGCCAGCAGCTCCGGCGCCCACATAACAACTAATGAAAAACTGTTTTTT